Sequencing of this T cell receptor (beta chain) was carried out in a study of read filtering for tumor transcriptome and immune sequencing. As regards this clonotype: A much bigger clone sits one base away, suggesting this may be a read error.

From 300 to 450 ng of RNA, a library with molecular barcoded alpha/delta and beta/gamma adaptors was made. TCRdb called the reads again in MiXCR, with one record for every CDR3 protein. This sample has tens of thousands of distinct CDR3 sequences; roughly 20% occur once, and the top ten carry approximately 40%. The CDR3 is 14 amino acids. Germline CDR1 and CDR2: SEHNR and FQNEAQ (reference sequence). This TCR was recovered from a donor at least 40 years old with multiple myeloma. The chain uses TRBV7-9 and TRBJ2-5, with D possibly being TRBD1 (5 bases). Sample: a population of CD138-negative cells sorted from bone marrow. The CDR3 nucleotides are TGTGCCAGTCATCGTACAGGACGCCAAGGGACCCAGTACTTC. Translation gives CASHRTGRQGTQYF.